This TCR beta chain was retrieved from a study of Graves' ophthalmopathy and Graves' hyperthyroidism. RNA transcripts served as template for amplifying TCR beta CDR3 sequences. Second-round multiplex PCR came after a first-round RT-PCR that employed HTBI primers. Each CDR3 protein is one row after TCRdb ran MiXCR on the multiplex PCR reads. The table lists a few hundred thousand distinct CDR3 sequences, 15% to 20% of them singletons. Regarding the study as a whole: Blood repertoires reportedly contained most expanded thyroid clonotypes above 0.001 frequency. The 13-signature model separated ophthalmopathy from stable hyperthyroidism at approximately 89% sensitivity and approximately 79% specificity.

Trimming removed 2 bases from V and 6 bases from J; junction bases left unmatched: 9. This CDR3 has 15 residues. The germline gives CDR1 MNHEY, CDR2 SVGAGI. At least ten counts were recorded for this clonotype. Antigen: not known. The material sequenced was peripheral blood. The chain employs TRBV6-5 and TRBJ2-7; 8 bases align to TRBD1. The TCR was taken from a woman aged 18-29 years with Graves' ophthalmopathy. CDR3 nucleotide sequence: TGTGCCAGCAGTTACGGACAGGGAGCAGCGGCCGAGCAGTACTTC. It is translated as CASSYGQGAAAEQYF.